What follows are 20 T cell receptor beta chains derived from one specimen sequenced in a study of response to subunit inactivated influenza vaccine. MiXCR, applied by TCRdb to the RT-PCR reads, yields one record per CDR3 protein. The sample lists roughly 500,000 distinct CDR3 sequences, 16% occurring once. The starting material was CD4+ T cells sorted from PBMCs, obtained about 23 months after vaccination. The receptors originated from a man between 50 and 70 years old who received an inactivated influenza vaccine.

The chain combines TRBV20-1 with TRBJ1-5, with unresolved D. Between the trimmed V and J ends, which lost 1 base and 2 bases, there was a span of 9 bases. Germline V gene lookup returns CDR1 DFQATT and CDR2 SNEGSKA (reference sequence). The CDR3 has 14 residues. The CDR3 region is CSARALQGNQPQHF. The CDR3 region has the DNA TGCAGTGCTAGAGCCCTTCAGGGCAATCAGCCCCAGCATTTT.

This clonotype qualifies as medium-sized. This chain joins TRBV12-3 or TRBV12-4 and TRBJ2-3; possibly TRBD1 for D (6 bases). V lost 5 bases and J 2 bases, leaving 14 bases between the germline ends. This CDR3 has 15 amino acids. The CDR3 nucleotides are TGTGCCAGCAGTCCTAGAAGGGGGTCCACAGATACGCAGTATTTT. This translates into CASSPRRGSTDTQYF.

The table lists this clonotype with a few counts. The chain is built from TRBV20-1 and TRBJ1-5; D remains unclear. The length of the CDR3 is 12 residues. V was pared by 3 bases and J by 5 bases, with 8 bases between. From germline, CDR1 is DFQATT and CDR2 SNEGSKA (reference sequence). CDR3 sequence (DNA): TGCAGTGCTAGTTACAGAGATCAGCCCCAGCATTTT. It codes for CSASYRDQPQHF.

This clonotype appeared a few times. The chain carries TRBV20-1 and TRBJ2-2; D gene uncertain. Germline loops: CDR1 DFQATT, CDR2 SNEGSKA (reference sequence). V lost 6 bases to trimming and J lost 7 bases, with 12 bases between them. The CDR3 runs to 12 residues. CDR3 sequence reads: CSARTVGGELFF. In DNA form, the CDR3 reads TGCAGTGCGAGAACGGTGGGCGGGGAGCTGTTTTTT.

The chain employs TRBV3-1 and TRBJ2-3; 11 nucleotides agree with TRBD2. The CDR3 loop spans 15 amino acids. J was trimmed by 7 bases and V by 8 bases; bases with no gene match: 11. Germline loops: CDR1 LGHDT, CDR2 YNNKEL (reference sequence). CDR3: CASRSGGGPTYTQYF. In DNA, the CDR3 is TGTGCCAGCCGTAGCGGGGGGGGCCCCACCTATACGCAGTATTTT.

This clonotype appeared a few times. V and J are TRBV6-1 and TRBJ2-7; D is possibly TRBD2 (6 bases). The CDR3 is made up of 15 amino acids. Germline CDR1 is MNHNS and CDR2 is SASEGT. Trimming removed 5 bases at V and 1 base at J, with 15 bases between. The CDR3 spells CASSLGVGGSYEQYF. As DNA, the CDR3 is TGTGCCAGCAGTCTCGGGGTTGGAGGGTCCTACGAGCAGTACTTC.

This clonotype has only a few counts. V usage is TRBV12-3 or TRBV12-4 and J usage is TRBJ2-7, with D possibly matching TRBD1 (6 bases). The V and J ends lost 7 bases and 4 bases respectively, with 17 bases between them. The CDR3 sequence is 14 residues long. The CDR3 loop is CASTLTGETYEQYF. CDR3 in DNA: TGTGCCAGCACCCTGACAGGAGAAACTTACGAGCAGTACTTC.

Many counts were recorded for this clonotype. V and J are TRBV10-1 and TRBJ2-3; the D is unclear. Germline V lookup: CDR1 WNHNN, CDR2 SYGVQD (reference sequence). The length of the CDR3 is 13 residues. V was shortened by 0 bases and J by 2 bases, with 3 bases between the two germline ends. The CDR3 DNA follows: TGCGCCAGCAGTGAGTCGTACACAGATACGCAGTATTTT. It is translated as CASSESYTDTQYF.

This clonotype was recorded a few times. V and J are TRBV6-5 and TRBJ1-1; D is undetermined. V lost 0 bases to trimming and J lost 3 bases, with 11 bases between them. This CDR3 contains 15 residues. The germline V gene has CDR1 MNHEY and CDR2 SVGAGI. CDR3: CASSYSRGRDTEAFF. The CDR3 DNA reads TGTGCCAGCAGTTACTCGAGAGGGAGGGACACTGAAGCTTTCTTT.

This clonotype appeared a few times. V gene TRBV20-1 combines with J gene TRBJ2-6; unclear D gene. The CDR3 is 14 amino acids. Trimming cost V 0 bases and J 2 bases, with 5 bases left between them. Germline V gives CDR1 DFQATT, CDR2 SNEGSKA (reference sequence). CDR3 protein: CSAREATGANVLTF. In DNA, the CDR3 is TGCAGTGCTAGAGAGGCTACTGGGGCCAACGTCCTGACTTTC.

This clonotype was seen a few times. The rearrangement joins TRBV15 to TRBJ2-3, with TRBD2 matching 8 bases. This CDR3 region has 14 residues. Germline trimming cut 2 bases from V and 6 bases from J; bases unmatched to any gene: 4. The germline gives CDR1 LNHNV, CDR2 YYDKDF (reference sequence). The CDR3 nucleotides are TGTGCCACCAGCAGACGGACTAGCTTGGATACGCAGTATTTT. Protein: CATSRRTSLDTQYF.

This clonotype was seen more than once but under ten times. The CDR3 nucleotides read TGTGCCACTTCCCTCTACAATGAGCAGTTCTTC. It translates to CATSLYNEQFF. The chain has TRBV28 and TRBJ2-1; no reliable D call. V lost 10 bases and J lost 3, with 7 bases in between. Germline values: CDR1 MDHEN, CDR2 SYDVKM. The CDR3 length is 11 residues.

This clonotype showed up just a few times. CDR3 nucleotides: TGTGCCATCAGTGTTAGCGGGGGGCCCGGCAATGAGCAGTTCTTC. Translated: CAISVSGGPGNEQFF. This sequence joins TRBV10-3 and TRBJ2-1; TRBD2 aligns across 10 bases. This CDR3 is built from 15 residues. Trimming took 4 bases from V and 6 from J; bases not matched to a gene: 6. Germline-derived CDR1 and CDR2 are ENHRY and SYGVKD.

The chain joins TRBV14 to TRBJ1-1; the D gene is possibly TRBD1 (5 bases). Germline assignment: CDR1 SGHDN and CDR2 FVKESK. The CDR3 extends over 16 amino acids. V lost 1 base to trimming and J lost 1 base, with 13 bases between them. CDR3 in DNA: TGTGCCAGCAGCCAAGGGGACCAGACTGGGAACACTGAAGCTTTCTTT. This gives the protein CASSQGDQTGNTEAFF.

V and J are TRBV7-2 and TRBJ2-2; TRBD2 agrees at 11 bases. Germline trimming cut 6 bases from V and 4 bases from J; bases unmatched to any gene: 4. This CDR3 is built from 15 residues. The germline gives CDR1 SGHTA, CDR2 FQGNSA. CDR3 amino acids: CASRIAGGPTGELFF. The CDR3 DNA reads as TGTGCCAGCAGGATAGCGGGAGGGCCCACCGGGGAGCTGTTTTTT.

The chain employs TRBV6-1 and TRBJ2-7; TRBD2 aligns across 8 bases. This CDR3 has 15 residues. With V trimmed by 6 bases and J by 6 bases, 13 bases remained unmatched. Per germline, CDR1 MNHNS and CDR2 SASEGT. The CDR3 is CASRTGGTLGLEQYF. CDR3 in DNA: TGTGCCAGCAGGACGGGAGGGACTTTGGGTCTCGAGCAGTACTTC.

This clonotype was seen repeatedly, ten times or more. The CDR3 sequence is CASSLIQGADGELFF. The CDR3 nucleotides are TGTGCCAGCAGCTTAATTCAGGGCGCGGACGGGGAGCTGTTTTTT. This rearrangement joins TRBV7-3 to TRBJ2-2; tentatively, D is TRBD1 (5 bases). Trimming pared 1 base from V and 7 bases from J, leaving 13 bases between. Germline V gene data show CDR1 as SGHTA and CDR2 as FQGTGA. This CDR3 has 15 amino acids.

This clonotype was detected only a few times. This sequence joins TRBV11-2 and TRBJ2-1, with 10 positions matching TRBD2. CDR3 length: 15 residues. J was trimmed by 3 bases and V by 5 bases; bases with no gene match: 4. Germline V gene sequence: CDR1 SGHAT, CDR2 FQNNGV. The CDR3 protein is CASSPRLAGYNEQFF. The CDR3 nucleotides are TGTGCCAGCAGCCCCCGACTAGCGGGCTACAATGAGCAGTTCTTC.

The chain couples TRBV20-1 to TRBJ1-6, with a possible D match to TRBD1 (6 bases). Germline assignment: CDR1 DFQATT and CDR2 SNEGSKA (reference sequence). The CDR3 consists of 15 residues. Trimming shortened V by 4 bases and J by 5 bases, and 15 bases separated the two germline ends. CDR3 sequence (DNA): TGCAGTGCTACGAACAGGGAAGATGATAATTCACCCCTCCACTTT. Translating gives CSATNREDDNSPLHF.

This chain links TRBV10-3 with TRBJ2-1, with 11 bases lining up with TRBD2. Per germline, CDR1 ENHRY and CDR2 SYGVKD. CDR3 size: 14 residues. The trim removed 6 bases at V and 6 bases at J, leaving 4 bases unmatched. The CDR3 nucleotides read TGTGCCATCAGAAGGACTAGCGGGTCCAATGAGCAGTTCTTC. Translation: CAIRRTSGSNEQFF.